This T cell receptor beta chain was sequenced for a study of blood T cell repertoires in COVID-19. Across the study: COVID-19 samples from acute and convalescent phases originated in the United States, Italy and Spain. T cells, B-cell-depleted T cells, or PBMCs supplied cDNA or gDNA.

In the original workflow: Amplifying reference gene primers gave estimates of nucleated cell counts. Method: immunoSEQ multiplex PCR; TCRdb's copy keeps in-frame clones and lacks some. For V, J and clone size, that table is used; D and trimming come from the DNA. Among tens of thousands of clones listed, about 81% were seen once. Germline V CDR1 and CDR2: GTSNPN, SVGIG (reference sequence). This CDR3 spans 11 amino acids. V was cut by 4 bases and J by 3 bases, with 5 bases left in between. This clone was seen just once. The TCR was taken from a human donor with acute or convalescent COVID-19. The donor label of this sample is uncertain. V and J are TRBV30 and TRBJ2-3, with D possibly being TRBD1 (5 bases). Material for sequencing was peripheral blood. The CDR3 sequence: CAWTGTDTQYF. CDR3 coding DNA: TGTGCCTGGACAGGGACAGATACGCAGTATTTT.